The rows below give T cell receptor beta chains drawn from one sample of a study of blood T cells in healthy people across ages. Using its own MiXCR run on the 5' RACE reads, TCRdb lists one record per CDR3 protein. The sample lists about 1.8 million distinct CDR3 sequences, about 50% seen once, with roughly 2.1% in the top ten. The specimen sequenced was blood. Receptors originate from a woman between 40 and 55 years old in good health. Each CDR3 is given with its conserved first and last residue. A D gene is named only where the DNA matches it firmly. Part of the rows lack a size; the others show once, few, many or a class for expanded clones.

abundance	v_gene	d_gene	j_gene	CDR3aa	CDR3nt
.	TRBV7-2	.	TRBJ2-3	CASSLSQGRGDTQYF	TGTGCCAGCAGCTTAAGTCAGGGGAGGGGAGATACGCAGTATTTT
.	TRBV4-2	TRBD2	TRBJ2-1	CASSPTGQREDEQFF	TGTGCCAGCAGCCCGACAGGGCAGCGGGAGGATGAGCAGTTCTTC
.	TRBV29-1	TRBD1	TRBJ1-5	CSVEDRGGFMHF	TGCAGCGTCGAGGACAGGGGGGGTTTTATGCATTTT
.	TRBV19	.	TRBJ2-7	CASSSQRIGEQYF	TGTGCCAGTAGTTCCCAGAGGATCGGGGAGCAGTACTTC
.	TRBV24-1	TRBD1	TRBJ2-7	CATTWTGGYEQYF	TGTGCCACCACATGGACAGGGGGCTACGAGCAGTACTTC
.	TRBV20-1	TRBD2	TRBJ2-7	CSATGLAADEQYF	TGCAGTGCAACGGGACTAGCGGCCGACGAGCAGTACTTC
.	TRBV5-4	.	TRBJ2-1	CASSLKASDEQFF	TGTGCCAGCAGCTTAAAAGCTTCGGATGAGCAGTTCTTC
.	TRBV2	.	TRBJ2-7	CANQGAGYEQYF	TGTGCCAACCAGGGCGCGGGCTACGAGCAGTACTTC
.	TRBV20-1	.	TRBJ1-6	CSARPKPSRTHTQNDNSPLHF	TGCAGTGCTAGACCGAAGCCATCAAGGACACATACCCAAAACGATAATTCACCCCTCCACTTT
.	TRBV25-1	.	TRBJ2-7	CASSAGDIGYEQYF	TGTGCCAGCAGTGCGGGGGACATCGGCTACGAGCAGTACTTC
once	TRBV7-3	TRBD2	TRBJ2-7	CASSLSGGPSYNEQYF	TGTGCCAGCAGCTTAAGCGGGGGGCCGTCCTACAATGAGCAGTACTTC
few	TRBV4-2	.	TRBJ2-3	CASRGVSDTQYF	TGTGCCAGCAGGGGGGTCAGTGATACGCAGTATTTT
.	TRBV3-1	.	TRBJ2-7	CASSQVPLGTGTLYEQYF	TGTGCCAGCAGCCAAGTTCCTTTAGGAACCGGAACTCTCTACGAGCAGTACTTC
.	TRBV6-1	TRBD2	TRBJ2-1	CASSEEVGLADNEQFF	TGTGCCAGCAGTGAAGAAGTAGGACTAGCGGATAATGAGCAGTTCTTC
.	TRBV28	.	TRBJ2-4	CASSLNYHGKNIQYF	TGTGCCAGCAGTTTAAATTACCATGGCAAAAACATTCAGTACTTC